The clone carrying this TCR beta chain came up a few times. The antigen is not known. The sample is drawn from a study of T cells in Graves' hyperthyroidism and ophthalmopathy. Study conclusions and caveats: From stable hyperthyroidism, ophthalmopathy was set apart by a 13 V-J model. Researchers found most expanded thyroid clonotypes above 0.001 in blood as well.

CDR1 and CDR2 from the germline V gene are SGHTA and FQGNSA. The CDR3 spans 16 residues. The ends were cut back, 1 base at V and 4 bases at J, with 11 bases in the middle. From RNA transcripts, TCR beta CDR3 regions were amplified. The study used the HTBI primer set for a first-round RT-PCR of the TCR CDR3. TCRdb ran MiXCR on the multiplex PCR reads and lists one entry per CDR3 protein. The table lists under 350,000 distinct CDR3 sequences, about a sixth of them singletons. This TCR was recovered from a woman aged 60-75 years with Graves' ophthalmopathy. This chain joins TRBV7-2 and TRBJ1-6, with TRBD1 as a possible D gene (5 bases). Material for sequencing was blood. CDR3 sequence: CASSLGQGWYNSPLHF. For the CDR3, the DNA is TGTGCCAGCAGCTTAGGCCAGGGTTGGTATAATTCACCCCTCCACTTT.